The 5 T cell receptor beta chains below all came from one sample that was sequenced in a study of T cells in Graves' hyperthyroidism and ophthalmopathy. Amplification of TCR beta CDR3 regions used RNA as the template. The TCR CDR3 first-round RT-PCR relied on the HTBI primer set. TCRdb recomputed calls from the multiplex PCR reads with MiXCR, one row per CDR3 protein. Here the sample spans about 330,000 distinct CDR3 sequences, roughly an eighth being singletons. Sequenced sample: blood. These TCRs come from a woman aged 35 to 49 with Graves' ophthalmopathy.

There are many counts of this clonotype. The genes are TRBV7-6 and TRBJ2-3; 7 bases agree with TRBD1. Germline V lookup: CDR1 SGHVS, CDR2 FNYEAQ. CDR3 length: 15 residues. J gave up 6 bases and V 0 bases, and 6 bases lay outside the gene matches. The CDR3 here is CASSLALGGFDTQYF. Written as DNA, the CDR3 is TGTGCCAGCAGCTTAGCGCTAGGGGGCTTCGATACGCAGTATTTT.

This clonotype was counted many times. The CDR3 loop reads CASSESRGRAKNIQYF. In nucleotides, the CDR3 is TGTGCCAGCAGTGAATCACGGGGTAGGGCCAAAAACATTCAGTACTTC. The V gene is TRBV2, the J gene TRBJ2-4; D possibly corresponds to TRBD2 (5 bases). V was clipped by 2 bases and J by 1 base, with 12 bases between them. The CDR3 is made up of 16 amino acids. CDR1 SNHLY and CDR2 FYNNEI come from the germline V gene. Full variable domain (rest looked up from reference TRBV2 and TRBJ2-4): EPEVTQTPSHQVTQMGQEVILRCVPISNHLYFYWYRQILGQKVEFLVSFYNNEISEKSEIFDDQFSVERPDGSNFTLKIRSTKLEDSAMYFCASSESRGRAKNIQYFGAGTRLSVL.

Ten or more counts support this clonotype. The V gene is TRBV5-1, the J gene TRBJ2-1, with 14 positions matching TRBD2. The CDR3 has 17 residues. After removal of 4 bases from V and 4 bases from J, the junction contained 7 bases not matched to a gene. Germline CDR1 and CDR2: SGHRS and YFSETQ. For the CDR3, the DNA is TGCGCCAGCAGCGTGGGGACTAGCGGGGGCCTATACAATGAGCAGTTCTTC. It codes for CASSVGTSGGLYNEQFF.

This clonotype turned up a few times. CDR3 region: CATSRDTESGANVLTF. In DNA, the CDR3 is TGTGCCACCAGCAGAGATACAGAATCTGGGGCCAACGTCCTGACTTTC. The J gene is TRBJ2-6, the V gene TRBV15; no clear D gene. The CDR3 covers 16 residues. Germline V CDR1 and CDR2: LNHNV, YYDKDF (reference sequence). The ends were cut back, 0 bases at V and 1 base at J, with 7 bases in the middle.

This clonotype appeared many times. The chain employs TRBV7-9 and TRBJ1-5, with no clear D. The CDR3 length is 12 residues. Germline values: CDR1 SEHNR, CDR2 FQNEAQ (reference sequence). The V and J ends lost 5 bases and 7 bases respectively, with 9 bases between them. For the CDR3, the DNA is TGTGCCAGCAGCACAAGCTGGCAGCCCCAGCATTTT. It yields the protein CASSTSWQPQHF. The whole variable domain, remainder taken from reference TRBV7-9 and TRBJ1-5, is DTGVSQNPRHKITKRGQNVTFRCDPISEHNRLYWYRQTLGQGPEFLTYFQNEAQLEKSRLLSDRFSAERPKGSFSTLEIQRTEQGDSAMYLCASSTSWQPQHFGDGTRLSIL.